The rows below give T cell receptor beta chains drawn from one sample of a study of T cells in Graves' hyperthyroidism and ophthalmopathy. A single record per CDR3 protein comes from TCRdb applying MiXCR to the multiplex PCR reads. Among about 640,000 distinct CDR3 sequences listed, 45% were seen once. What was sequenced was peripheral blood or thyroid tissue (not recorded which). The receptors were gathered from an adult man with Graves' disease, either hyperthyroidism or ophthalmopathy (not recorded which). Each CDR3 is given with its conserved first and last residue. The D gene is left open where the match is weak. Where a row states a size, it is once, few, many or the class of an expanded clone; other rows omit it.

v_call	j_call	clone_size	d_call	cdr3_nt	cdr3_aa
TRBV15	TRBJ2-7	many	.	TGTGCCACCAGCAGATCGGCCAGCGTCTACGAGCAGTACTTC	CATSRSASVYEQYF
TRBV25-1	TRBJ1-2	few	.	TGTGCCAGCAGTTCCTTGACAGATAACTATGGCTACACCTTC	CASSSLTDNYGYTF
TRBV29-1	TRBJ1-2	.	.	TGCAGCGTTGAAATGGGGGCGGGCTATGGCTACACCTTC	CSVEMGAGYGYTF
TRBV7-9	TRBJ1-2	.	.	TGTGCCAGCAGCTTAAACGGCTGGGATGGCTACACCTTC	CASSLNGWDGYTF
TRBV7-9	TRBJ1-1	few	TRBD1	TGTGCCAGCAGGACAGGGGGTTCGAGAACTGAAGCTTTCTTT	CASRTGGSRTEAFF
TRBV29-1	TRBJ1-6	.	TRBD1	TGCAGCGCCATGGACAGGGGGAATTCACCCCTCCACTTT	CSAMDRGNSPLHF
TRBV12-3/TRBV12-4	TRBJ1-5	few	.	TGTGCCAGCAGTTTAGGAGGAGTTCAGCCCCAGCATTTT	CASSLGGVQPQHF
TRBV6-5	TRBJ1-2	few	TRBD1	TGTGCCAGCAGCAAACAGGGGCCAGTTAACTATGGCTACACCTTC	CASSKQGPVNYGYTF
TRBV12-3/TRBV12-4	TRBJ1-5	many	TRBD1	TGTGCCAGCAGACGCACAGGGGGCGGCAATCAGCCCCAGCATTTT	CASRRTGGGNQPQHF
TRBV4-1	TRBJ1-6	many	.	TGCGCCAGCAGCCAAGGGCCCAGTTCACCCCTCCACTTT	CASSQGPSSPLHF
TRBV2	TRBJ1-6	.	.	TGTGCCAGCAGTGCTAGGTGGAGCTCCTATAATTCACCCCTCCACTTT	CASSARWSSYNSPLHF
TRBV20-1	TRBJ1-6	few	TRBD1	TGCAGTGCGGGGACAGGGATGGGGGCTAAGAATTCACCCCTCCACTTT	CSAGTGMGAKNSPLHF
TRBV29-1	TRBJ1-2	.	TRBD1	TGCAGCGGCGGACAGGGAGCTAACTATGGCTACACCTTC	CSGGQGANYGYTF
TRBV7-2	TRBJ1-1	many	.	TGTGCCAGCAGCTTAGAAGGGCAGAGTATTGAAGCTTTCTTT	CASSLEGQSIEAFF
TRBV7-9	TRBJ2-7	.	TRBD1	TGTGCCAGCAGCCAGGACAGGGGTTACTACGAGCAGTACTTC	CASSQDRGYYEQYF
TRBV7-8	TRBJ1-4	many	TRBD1	TGTGCCAGCAGCCCGACAGGGGGTTCAGGTGAAAAACTGTTTTTT	CASSPTGGSGEKLFF
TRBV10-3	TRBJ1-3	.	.	TGTGCCACCGGGGAGTCACAGGCTTTCTCTGGAAACACCATATATTTT	CATGESQAFSGNTIYF
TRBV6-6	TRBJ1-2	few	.	TGTGCCAGCAGTTACACCACTAACTATGGCTACACCTTC	CASSYTTNYGYTF
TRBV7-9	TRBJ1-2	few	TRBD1	TGTGCCAGCACCCCCCCGGGACAGGGGTTAGCTGGCTACACCTTC	CASTPPGQGLAGYTF
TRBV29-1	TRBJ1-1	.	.	TGCAGCGTTGCAGGACGGGCTACGGGGACTGAAGCTTTCTTT	CSVAGRATGTEAFF
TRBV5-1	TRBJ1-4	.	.	TGCGCCAGCAGCTTGGGCGGGTCGGGGGATGAAAAACTGTTTTTT	CASSLGGSGDEKLFF
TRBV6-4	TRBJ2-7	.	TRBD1	TGTGCCAGCCGTGGGACAGGACCCTACGAGCAGTACTTC	CASRGTGPYEQYF
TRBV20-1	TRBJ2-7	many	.	TGCAGTGCTCCCCGGGCGGATACCTACGAGCAGTACTTC	CSAPRADTYEQYF
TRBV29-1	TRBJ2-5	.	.	TGCAGCGCCACTTTGACAAGCACACAAGAGACCCAGTACTTC	CSATLTSTQETQYF
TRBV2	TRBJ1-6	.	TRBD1	TGTGCCAGCAGATCGGACAGGGGACATAATTCACCCCTCCACTTT	CASRSDRGHNSPLHF
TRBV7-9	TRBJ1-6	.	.	TGTGCCAGCAGCCCACCGGCCTATAATTCACCCCTCCACTTT	CASSPPAYNSPLHF
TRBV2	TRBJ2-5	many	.	TGTGCCAGCAGCGATCTCGGGATACAAGAGACCCAGTACTTC	CASSDLGIQETQYF
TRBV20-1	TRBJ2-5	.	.	TGCAGTGCTAGAGATGGCCCAAAAGAGACCCAGTACTTC	CSARDGPKETQYF
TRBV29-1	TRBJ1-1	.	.	TGCAGTCGGCTGCTGAACACTGAAGCTTTCTTT	CSRLLNTEAFF
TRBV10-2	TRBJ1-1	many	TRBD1	TGCGCCAGCAGTGAAGGGGACAGGGGGCCTGAAGCTTTCTTT	CASSEGDRGPEAFF
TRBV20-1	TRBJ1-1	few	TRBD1	TGCAGTGCTAGGCCAGGGGGTTGGAACACTGAAGCTTTCTTT	CSARPGGWNTEAFF
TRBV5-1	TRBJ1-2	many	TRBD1	TGCGCCAGCAGCTTACAGGGGGCGGAGGGCTACACCTTC	CASSLQGAEGYTF
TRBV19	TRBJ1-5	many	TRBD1	TGTGCCAGTAGTTCATCGACAGGGACTCAGCCCCAGCATTTT	CASSSSTGTQPQHF
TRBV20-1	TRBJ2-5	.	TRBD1	TGCAGTGCTCCGGACAGGGATAGCAAGACCCAGTACTTC	CSAPDRDSKTQYF
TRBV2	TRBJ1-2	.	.	TGTGCCAGCAGTGAAGCTGGCCTCCAGGGCTATGGCTACACCTTC	CASSEAGLQGYGYTF
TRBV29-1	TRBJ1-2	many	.	TGCAGCGCCGAGGGGGGTGACTATGGCTACACCTTC	CSAEGGDYGYTF
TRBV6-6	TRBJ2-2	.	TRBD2	TGTGCCAGCAGTACCCCTAGCGGGAACACCGGGGAGCTGTTTTTT	CASSTPSGNTGELFF